The sequence of this T cell receptor beta chain was determined in a study of blood T cell repertoires in COVID-19. J was trimmed by 6 bases and V by 3 bases; bases with no gene match: 8. In germline, CDR1 is DFQATT, CDR2 SNEGSKA (reference sequence). The CDR3 covers 15 residues. Repertoires were generated with immunoSEQ multiplex PCR, while TCRdb's copy carries only in-frame clones and drops some. The sample consists of roughly 280,000 clones, 80% to 90% of them appearing once. Those who participated ranged in age from roughly 18 to 89 years and resided in about two dozen US areas. Participant-given clinical history determined each cohort assignment. Among Cohort 3 donors, those recovered had two negative PCRs, clearance, or symptom resolution.

V and J are TRBV20-1 and TRBJ2-3; 11 bases fit TRBD2. The sample consisted of PBMCs or T cells enriched from blood (not recorded which). This receptor was taken from a woman aged 18-29 years who had recovered from COVID-19. The CDR3 DNA sequence: TGCAGTGCTAGTCGACTAGCGGGAAGCCTCGATACGCAGTATTTT. It yields the protein CSASRLAGSLDTQYF.